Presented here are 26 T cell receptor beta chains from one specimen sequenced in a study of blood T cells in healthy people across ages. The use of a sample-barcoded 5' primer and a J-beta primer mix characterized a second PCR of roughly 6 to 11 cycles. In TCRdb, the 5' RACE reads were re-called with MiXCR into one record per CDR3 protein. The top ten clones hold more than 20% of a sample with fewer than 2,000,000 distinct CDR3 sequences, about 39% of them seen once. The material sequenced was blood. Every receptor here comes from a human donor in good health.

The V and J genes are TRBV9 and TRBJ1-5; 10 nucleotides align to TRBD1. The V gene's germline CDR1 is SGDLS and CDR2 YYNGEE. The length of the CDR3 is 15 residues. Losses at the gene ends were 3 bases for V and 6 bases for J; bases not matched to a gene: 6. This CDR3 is CASSGVDRGLQPQHF. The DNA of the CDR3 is TGTGCCAGCAGCGGAGTAGACAGGGGGCTTCAGCCCCAGCATTTT. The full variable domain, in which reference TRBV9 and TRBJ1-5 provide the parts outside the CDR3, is DSGVTQTPKHLITATGQRVTLRCSPRSGDLSVYWYQQSLDQGLQFLIQYYNGEERAKGNILERFSAQQFPDLHSELNLSSLELGDSALYFCASSGVDRGLQPQHFGDGTRLSIL.

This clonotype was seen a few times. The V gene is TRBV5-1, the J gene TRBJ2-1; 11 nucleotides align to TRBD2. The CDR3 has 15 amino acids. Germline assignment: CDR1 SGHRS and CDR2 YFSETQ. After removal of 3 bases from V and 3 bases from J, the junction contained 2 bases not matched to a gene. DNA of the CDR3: TGCGCCAGCAGCTCGACTAGCGGGAACTACAATGAGCAGTTCTTC. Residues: CASSSTSGNYNEQFF.

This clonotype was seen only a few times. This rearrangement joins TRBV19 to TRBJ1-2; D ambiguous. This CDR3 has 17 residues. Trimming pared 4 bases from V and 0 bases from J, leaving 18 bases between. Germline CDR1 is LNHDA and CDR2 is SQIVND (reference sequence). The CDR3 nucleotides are TGTGCCAGTAGTAGGCCCTTTCCCCAAGCGGCTAACTATGGCTACACCTTC. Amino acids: CASSRPFPQAANYGYTF.

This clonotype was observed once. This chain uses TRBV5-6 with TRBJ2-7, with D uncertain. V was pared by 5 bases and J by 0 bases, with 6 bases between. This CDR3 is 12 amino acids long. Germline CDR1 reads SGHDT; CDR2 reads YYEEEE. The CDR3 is CASRLPSYEQYF. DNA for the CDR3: TGTGCCAGCAGGTTACCCTCCTACGAGCAGTACTTC.

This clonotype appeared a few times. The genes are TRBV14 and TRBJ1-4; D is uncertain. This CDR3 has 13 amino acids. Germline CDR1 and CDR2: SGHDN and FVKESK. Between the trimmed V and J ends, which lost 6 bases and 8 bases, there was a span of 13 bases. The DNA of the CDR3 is TGTGCCAGCAGTGGGAGGTCGGACGAAAAACTGTTTTTT. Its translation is CASSGRSDEKLFF.

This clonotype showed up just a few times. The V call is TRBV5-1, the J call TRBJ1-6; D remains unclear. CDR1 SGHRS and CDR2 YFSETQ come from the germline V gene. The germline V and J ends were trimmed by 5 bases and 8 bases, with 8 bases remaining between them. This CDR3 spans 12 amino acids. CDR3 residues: CASSYFDSPLHF. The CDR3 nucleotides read TGCGCCAGCAGTTACTTTGATTCACCCCTCCACTTT. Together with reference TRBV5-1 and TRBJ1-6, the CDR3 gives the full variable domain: KAGVTQTPRYLIKTRGQQVTLSCSPISGHRSVSWYQQTPGQGLQFLFEYFSETQRNKGNFPGRFSGRQFSNSRSEMNVSTLELGDSALYLCASSYFDSPLHFGNGTRLTVT.

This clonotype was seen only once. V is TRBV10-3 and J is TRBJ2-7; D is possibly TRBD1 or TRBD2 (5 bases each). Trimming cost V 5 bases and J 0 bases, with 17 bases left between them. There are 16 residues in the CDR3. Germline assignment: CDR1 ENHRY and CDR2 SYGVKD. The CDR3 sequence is CAISKRDGTYSYEQYF. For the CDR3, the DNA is TGTGCCATCAGTAAACGGGACGGAACGTACTCCTACGAGCAGTACTTC.

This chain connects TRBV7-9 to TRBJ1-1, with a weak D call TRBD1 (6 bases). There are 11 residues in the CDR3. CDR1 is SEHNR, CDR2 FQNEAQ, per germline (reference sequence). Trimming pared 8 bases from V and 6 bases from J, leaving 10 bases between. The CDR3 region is CASGTSAEAFF. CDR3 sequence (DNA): TGTGCCAGCGGGACATCCGCTGAAGCTTTCTTT. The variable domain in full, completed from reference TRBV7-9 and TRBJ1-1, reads DTGVSQNPRHKITKRGQNVTFRCDPISEHNRLYWYRQTLGQGPEFLTYFQNEAQLEKSRLLSDRFSAERPKGSFSTLEIQRTEQGDSAMYLCASGTSAEAFFGQGTRLTVV.

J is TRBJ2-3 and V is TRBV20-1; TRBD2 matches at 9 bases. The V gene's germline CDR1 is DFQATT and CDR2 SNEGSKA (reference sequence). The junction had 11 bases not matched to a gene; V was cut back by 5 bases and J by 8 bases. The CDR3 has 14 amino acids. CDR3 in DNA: TGCAGTGCTCCTTCAGGACTAGCGCCAGGTACGCAGTATTTT. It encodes CSAPSGLAPGTQYF.

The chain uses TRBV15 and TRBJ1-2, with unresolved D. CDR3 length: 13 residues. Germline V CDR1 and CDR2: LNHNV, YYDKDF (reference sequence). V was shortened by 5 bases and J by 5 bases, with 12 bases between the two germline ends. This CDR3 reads CATSPLVEYGYTF. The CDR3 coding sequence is TGTGCCACCAGCCCGCTGGTGGAATATGGCTACACCTTC.

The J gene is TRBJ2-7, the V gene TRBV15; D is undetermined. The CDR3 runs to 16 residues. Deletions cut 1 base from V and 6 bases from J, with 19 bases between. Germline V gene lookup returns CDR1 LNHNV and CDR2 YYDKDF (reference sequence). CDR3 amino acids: CATSRALWKVFLEQYF. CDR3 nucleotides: TGTGCCACCAGCAGAGCCCTTTGGAAGGTATTCCTCGAGCAGTACTTC.

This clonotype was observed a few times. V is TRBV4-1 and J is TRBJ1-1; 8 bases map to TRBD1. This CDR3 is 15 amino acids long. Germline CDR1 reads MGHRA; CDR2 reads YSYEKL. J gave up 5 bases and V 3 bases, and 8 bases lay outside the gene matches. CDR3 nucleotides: TGCGCCAGCAGCCAGGTCCCAGGGGGCATGACTGAAGCTTTCTTT. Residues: CASSQVPGGMTEAFF.

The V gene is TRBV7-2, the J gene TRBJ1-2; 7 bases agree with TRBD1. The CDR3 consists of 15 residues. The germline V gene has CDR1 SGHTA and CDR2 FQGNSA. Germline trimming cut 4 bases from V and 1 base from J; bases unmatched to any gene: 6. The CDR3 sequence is CASSWGTGDNYGYTF. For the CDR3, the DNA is TGTGCCAGCAGCTGGGGTACAGGGGATAACTATGGCTACACCTTC.

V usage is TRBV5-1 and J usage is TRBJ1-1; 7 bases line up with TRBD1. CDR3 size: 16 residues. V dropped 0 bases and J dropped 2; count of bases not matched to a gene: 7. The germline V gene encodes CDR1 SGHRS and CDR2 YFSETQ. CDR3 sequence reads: CASSLDRTGVNTEAFF. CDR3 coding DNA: TGCGCCAGCAGCTTGGATCGGACAGGCGTTAACACTGAAGCTTTCTTT.

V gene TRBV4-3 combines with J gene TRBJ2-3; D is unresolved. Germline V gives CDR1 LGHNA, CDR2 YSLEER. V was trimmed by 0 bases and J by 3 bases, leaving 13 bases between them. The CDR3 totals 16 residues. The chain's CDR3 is CASSQDGPILTDTQYF. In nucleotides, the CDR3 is TGCGCCAGCAGCCAAGATGGTCCTATACTTACAGATACGCAGTATTTT.

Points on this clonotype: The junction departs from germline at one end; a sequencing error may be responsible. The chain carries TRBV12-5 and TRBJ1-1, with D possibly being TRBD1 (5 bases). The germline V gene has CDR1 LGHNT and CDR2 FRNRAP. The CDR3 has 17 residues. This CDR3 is CARGLVGLSGVRTEAFF. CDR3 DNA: TGTGCTAGAGGTTTGGTAGGTTTGTCGGGGGTCAGGACTGAAGCTTTCTTT.

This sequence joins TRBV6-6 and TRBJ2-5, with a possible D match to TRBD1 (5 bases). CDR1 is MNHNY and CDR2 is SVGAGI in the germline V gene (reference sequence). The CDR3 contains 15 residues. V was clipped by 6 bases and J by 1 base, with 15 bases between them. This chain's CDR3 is CASSRLWGPQETQYF. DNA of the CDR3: TGTGCCAGCAGCCGTTTGTGGGGCCCCCAAGAGACCCAGTACTTC.

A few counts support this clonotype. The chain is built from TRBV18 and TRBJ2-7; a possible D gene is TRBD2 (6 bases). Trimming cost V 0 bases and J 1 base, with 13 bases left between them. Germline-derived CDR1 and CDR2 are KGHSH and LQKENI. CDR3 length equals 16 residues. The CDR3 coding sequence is TGTGCCAGCTCACCACCGGTGGGACTTAATTCCTACGAGCAGTACTTC. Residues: CASSPPVGLNSYEQYF.

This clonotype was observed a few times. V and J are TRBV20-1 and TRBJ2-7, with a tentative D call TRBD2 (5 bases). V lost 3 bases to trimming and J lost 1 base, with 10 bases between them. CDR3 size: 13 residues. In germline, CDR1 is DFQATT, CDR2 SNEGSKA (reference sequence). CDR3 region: CSASPGWSYEQYF. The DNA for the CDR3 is TGCAGTGCTAGTCCGGGGTGGTCCTACGAGCAGTACTTC.

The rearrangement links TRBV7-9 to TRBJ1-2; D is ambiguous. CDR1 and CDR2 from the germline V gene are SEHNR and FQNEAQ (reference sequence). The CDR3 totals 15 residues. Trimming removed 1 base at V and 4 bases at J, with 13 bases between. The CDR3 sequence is CASSLDGARSYGYTF. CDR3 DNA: TGTGCCAGCAGCTTAGATGGAGCTCGCTCCTATGGCTACACCTTC.

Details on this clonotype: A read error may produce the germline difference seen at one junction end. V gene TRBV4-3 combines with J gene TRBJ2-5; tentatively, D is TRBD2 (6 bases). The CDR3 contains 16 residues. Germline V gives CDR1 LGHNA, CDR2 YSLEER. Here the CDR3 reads CASNQDLALAGETQYF. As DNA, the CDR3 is TGCGCCAGCAACCAAGATTTGGCACTAGCAGGGGAGACCCAGTACTTC.

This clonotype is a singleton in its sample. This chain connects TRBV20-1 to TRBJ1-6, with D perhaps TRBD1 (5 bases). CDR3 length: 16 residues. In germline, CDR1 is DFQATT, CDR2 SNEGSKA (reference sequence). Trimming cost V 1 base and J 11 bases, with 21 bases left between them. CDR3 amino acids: CSARVYGTSQTAPLHF. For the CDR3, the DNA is TGCAGTGCTAGAGTCTATGGGACCTCCCAAACGGCACCCCTCCACTTT.

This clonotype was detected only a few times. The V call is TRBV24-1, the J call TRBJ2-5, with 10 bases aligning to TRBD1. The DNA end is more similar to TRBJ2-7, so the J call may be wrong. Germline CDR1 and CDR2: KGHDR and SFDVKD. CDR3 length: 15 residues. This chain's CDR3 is CATSDSAGTGAEQYF. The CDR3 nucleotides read TGTGCCACCAGTGATTCCGCCGGGACAGGGGCCGAGCAGTACTTC.

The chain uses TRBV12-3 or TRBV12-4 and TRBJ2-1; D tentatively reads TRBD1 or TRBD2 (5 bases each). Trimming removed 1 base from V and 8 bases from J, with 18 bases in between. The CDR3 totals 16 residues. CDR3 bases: TGTGCCAGCAGTTTAGTGGGGGACCCGGGTGTGGATGAGCAGTTCTTC. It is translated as CASSLVGDPGVDEQFF.

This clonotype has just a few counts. In DNA form, the CDR3 reads TGTGCCGCAGCGGAGGGATCGACAGGGAACACCATATATTTT. It translates to CAAAEGSTGNTIYF. V gene TRBV12-3 or TRBV12-4 combines with J gene TRBJ1-3, with 7 positions matching TRBD1. CDR3 length: 14 amino acids. V dropped 11 bases and J dropped 7; count of bases not matched to a gene: 14.

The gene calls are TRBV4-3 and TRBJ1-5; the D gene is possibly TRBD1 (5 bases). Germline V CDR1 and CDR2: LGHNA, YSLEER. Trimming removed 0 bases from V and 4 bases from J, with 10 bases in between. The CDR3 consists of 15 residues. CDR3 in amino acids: CASSQDVGPNQPQHF. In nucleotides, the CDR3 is TGCGCCAGCAGCCAAGACGTGGGGCCAAATCAGCCCCAGCATTTT.